This T cell receptor (beta chain) was documented in a study of T cells in Graves' hyperthyroidism and ophthalmopathy. Study conclusions and caveats: It was a median about 7.1 months before onset that the model predicted ophthalmopathy.

From germline, CDR1 is SGHVS and CDR2 FQNEAQ. This CDR3 is 15 amino acids long. V was clipped by 1 base and J by 1 base, with 10 bases between them. The TCR beta CDR3 regions underwent amplification using RNA transcripts as the source. Researchers ran a first-round RT-PCR on the TCR CDR3 using the HTBI primer set. TCRdb used MiXCR to reprocess the multiplex PCR reads, holding one entry per CDR3 protein. Among approximately 510,000 distinct CDR3 sequences listed, 40% to 50% were seen once. Turning to this clonotype: The antigen remains unidentified.

This sequence joins TRBV7-8 and TRBJ1-2, with D possibly matching TRBD1 (6 bases). This TCR was recovered from an adult woman with Graves' disease, either hyperthyroidism or ophthalmopathy (not recorded which). Sequencing was done on a sample of peripheral blood or thyroid tissue (not recorded which). The CDR3 here is CASSLDRVVNYGYTF. The CDR3 DNA follows: TGTGCCAGCAGCTTAGACAGGGTTGTTAACTATGGCTACACCTTC.